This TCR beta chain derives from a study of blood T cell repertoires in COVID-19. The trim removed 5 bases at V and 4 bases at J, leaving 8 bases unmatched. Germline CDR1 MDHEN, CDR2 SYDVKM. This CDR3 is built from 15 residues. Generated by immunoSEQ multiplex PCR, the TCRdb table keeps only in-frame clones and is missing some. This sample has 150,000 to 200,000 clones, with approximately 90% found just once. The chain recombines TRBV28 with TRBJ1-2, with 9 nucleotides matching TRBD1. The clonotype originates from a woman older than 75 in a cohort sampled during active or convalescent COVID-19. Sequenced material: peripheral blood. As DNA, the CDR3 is TGTGCCAGCAGTGACTACCGGGACAGGGTCTATGGCTACACCTTC. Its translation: CASSDYRDRVYGYTF.